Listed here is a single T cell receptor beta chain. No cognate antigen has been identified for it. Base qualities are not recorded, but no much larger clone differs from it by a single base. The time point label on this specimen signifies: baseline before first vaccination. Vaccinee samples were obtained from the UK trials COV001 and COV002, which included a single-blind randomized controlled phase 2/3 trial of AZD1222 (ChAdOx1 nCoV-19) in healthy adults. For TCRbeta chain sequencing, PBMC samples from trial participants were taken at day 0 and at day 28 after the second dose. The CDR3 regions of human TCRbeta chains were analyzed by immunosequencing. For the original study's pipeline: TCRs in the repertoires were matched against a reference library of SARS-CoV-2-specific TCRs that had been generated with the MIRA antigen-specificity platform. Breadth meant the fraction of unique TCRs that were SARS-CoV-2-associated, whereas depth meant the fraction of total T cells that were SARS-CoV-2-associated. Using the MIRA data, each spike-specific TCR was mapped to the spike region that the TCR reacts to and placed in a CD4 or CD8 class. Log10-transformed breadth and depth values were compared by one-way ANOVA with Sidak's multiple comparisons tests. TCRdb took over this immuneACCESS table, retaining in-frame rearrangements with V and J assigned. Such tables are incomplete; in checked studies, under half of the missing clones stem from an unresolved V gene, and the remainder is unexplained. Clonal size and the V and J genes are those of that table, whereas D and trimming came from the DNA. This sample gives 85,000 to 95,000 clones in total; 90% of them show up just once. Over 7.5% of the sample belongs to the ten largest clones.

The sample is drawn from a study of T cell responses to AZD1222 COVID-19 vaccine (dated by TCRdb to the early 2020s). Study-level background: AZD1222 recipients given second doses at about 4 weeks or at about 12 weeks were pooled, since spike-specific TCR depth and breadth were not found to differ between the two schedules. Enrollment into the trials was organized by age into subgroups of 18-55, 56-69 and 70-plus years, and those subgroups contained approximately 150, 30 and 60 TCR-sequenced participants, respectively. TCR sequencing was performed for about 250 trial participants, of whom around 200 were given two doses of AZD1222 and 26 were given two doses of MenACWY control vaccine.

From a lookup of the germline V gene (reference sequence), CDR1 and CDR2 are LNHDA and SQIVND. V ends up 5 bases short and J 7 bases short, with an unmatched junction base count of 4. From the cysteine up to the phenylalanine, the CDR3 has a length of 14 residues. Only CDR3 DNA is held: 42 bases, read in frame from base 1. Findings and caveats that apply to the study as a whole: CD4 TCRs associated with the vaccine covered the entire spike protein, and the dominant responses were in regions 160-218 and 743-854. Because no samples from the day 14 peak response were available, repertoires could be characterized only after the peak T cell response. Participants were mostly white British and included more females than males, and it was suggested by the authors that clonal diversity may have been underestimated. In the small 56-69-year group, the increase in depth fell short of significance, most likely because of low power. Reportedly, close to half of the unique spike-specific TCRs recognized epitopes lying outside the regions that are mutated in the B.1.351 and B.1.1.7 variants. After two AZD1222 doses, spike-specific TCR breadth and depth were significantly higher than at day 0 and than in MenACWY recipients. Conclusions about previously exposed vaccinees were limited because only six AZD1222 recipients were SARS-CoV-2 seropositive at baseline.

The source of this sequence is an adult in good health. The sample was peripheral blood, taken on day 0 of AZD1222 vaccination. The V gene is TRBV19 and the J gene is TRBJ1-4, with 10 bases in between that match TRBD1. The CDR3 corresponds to CASSDRGRGEKLFF. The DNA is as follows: TGTGCCAGTAGTGACAGGGGGCGTGGTGAAAAACTGTTTTTT.